The rows below give T cell receptor beta chains drawn from one sample of a study of cytomegalovirus exposure and HLA in healthy donors. Here immunoSEQ multiplex PCR was the method, and the copy in TCRdb shows in-frame clones only, minus some. The sample yields some 130,000 clones, roughly 71% seen once. Sequencing used PBMCs. The origin of the receptors is a woman in her fifties or sixties in good health and CMV-seropositive. Both conserved end residues are trimmed from each CDR3. Each record gives: D gene, J gene, V gene, CDR3 protein. A D gene is named only where the DNA matches it firmly.

>TRBD1|TRBJ1-4|TRBV7-9
ASSRGQGAEKLF
>.|TRBJ1-5|TRBV18
ASSPGANQPQH
>TRBD2|TRBJ2-5|TRBV4-3
ASSQVHLAGGTAQY
>TRBD2|TRBJ2-2|TRBV4-2
ASSQEGSGGAAGELF
>.|TRBJ2-4|TRBV27
ATGQGNIQY
>.|TRBJ2-1|TRBV6-6
ASSSTRSSYNEQF
>.|TRBJ2-7|TRBV27
ASSKAGQGYEQY
>.|TRBJ2-2|TRBV21-1
ASSKGARGSNTGELF
>TRBD2|TRBJ2-5|TRBV6-1
ASSEQETSGVGVQETQY
>TRBD1|TRBJ2-3|TRBV19
ASNPTGEADTQY
>TRBD1|TRBJ1-2|TRBV11-3
ASSFTQGGGYT
>.|TRBJ1-2|TRBV10-2
ASSALDGYT
>.|TRBJ1-2|TRBV7-9
ASSFGGISGYT
>.|TRBJ1-1|TRBV6-1
ASSEWGVDTEAF
>.|TRBJ2-3|TRBV5-1
ASRVTGLTDTQY
>TRBD2|TRBJ2-3|TRBV19
ASSNTYTGLAGTSDTQY
>TRBD2|TRBJ2-5|TRBV5-1
ASSLDGGGTQETQY
>.|TRBJ2-5|TRBV27
ASSSSAAETQY
>TRBD2|TRBJ2-1|TRBV7-2
ASSRTSGGHNEQF
>.|TRBJ2-1|TRBV25-1
ASKSVGAEF
>TRBD1|TRBJ2-4|TRBV7-8
ASSPREGTGTLAKNIQY
>.|TRBJ1-5|TRBV7-6
ASSCSGPIKGQPQH
>TRBD1|TRBJ2-6|TRBV25-1
ASSEFGTGAGANVLT
>TRBD1|TRBJ2-1|TRBV13
ASSPSPGQKYNEQF
>.|TRBJ1-4|TRBV27
ASRSLGGNEKLF
>.|TRBJ2-5|TRBV7-2
ASSPGLRGETQY
>.|TRBJ1-2|TRBV4-2
ASSQVLRRSGVNYGYT
>.|TRBJ2-3|TRBV19
ASSIGRGIARDTQY
>.|TRBJ2-1|TRBV5-1
ASSLAGPGSEQF
>.|TRBJ2-7|TRBV25-1
ATGTYEQY
>.|TRBJ1-2|TRBV11-2
ASSLRLTGMLNGYT
>TRBD1|TRBJ2-7|TRBV5-4
ASSQGQGRNEQY
>TRBD2|TRBJ2-3|TRBV5-4
ASSLGGLAGGDTQY
>.|TRBJ2-1|TRBV7-9
ASSPRTASNEQF
>.|TRBJ1-2|TRBV6-5
ASSPQAPLYYGYT
>.|TRBJ1-1|TRBV7-2
ASSSGRRGSF